A selection of T cell receptor beta chains follows, all from one sample in a study of cytomegalovirus exposure and HLA in healthy donors. Repertoires were generated with immunoSEQ multiplex PCR, while TCRdb's copy carries only in-frame clones and drops some. The sample includes under 200,000 clones, 65% to 90% of them seen just once. Sequenced: PBMCs. These receptors originate from a human donor in good health. CDR3s include the opening cysteine and the closing phenylalanine or tryptophan. The D gene is left open where the match is weak. Clone size is shown for a subset of rows, as once, few, many or a class of expanded clone.

cdr3_length	v_call	j_call	d_call	clone_size	cdr3_nt	cdr3_aa
16	TRBV4-1	TRBJ2-7	.	.	TGCGCCAGCAGCCAAGATATGGGATCGGGAACCTACGAGCAGTACTTC	CASSQDMGSGTYEQYF
16	TRBV11-2	TRBJ2-7	.	.	TGTGCCAGCAGCTTAGATCCCCACAGTTATACCTACGAGCAGTACTTC	CASSLDPHSYTYEQYF
16	TRBV6-6	TRBJ1-2	TRBD1	.	TGTGCCAGCTCTCCGGGACAGGGGGCATTTAACTATGGCTACACCTTC	CASSPGQGAFNYGYTF
15	TRBV9	TRBJ1-6	TRBD1	.	TGTGCCAGCAGCACCACAGGGGGAAGTAATTCACCCCTCCACTTT	CASSTTGGSNSPLHF
16	TRBV15	TRBJ2-7	TRBD2	few	TGTGCCACCAGCACAGGGGGTAGCGGGGGGTCCTACGAGCAGTACTTC	CATSTGGSGGSYEQYF
14	TRBV27	TRBJ1-2	TRBD1	.	TGTGCCAGCAGTTGGACAGGGTTCGCAGATGGCTACACCTTC	CASSWTGFADGYTF
12	TRBV11-3	TRBJ1-2	.	once	TGTGCCAGCGTCCGCAGATACTATGGCTACACCTTC	CASVRRYYGYTF
17	TRBV5-1	TRBJ2-7	TRBD2	.	TGCGCCAGCAGCTTGGCCGCTAGCGGGGGGGCGTATGGCGAGCAGTACTTC	CASSLAASGGAYGEQYF
16	TRBV4-1	TRBJ1-6	TRBD1	.	TGCGCCAGCAGCCAGCCGGACAGGGGTGGGGACTCACCCCTCCACTTT	CASSQPDRGGDSPLHF
16	TRBV6-4	TRBJ1-4	.	.	TGTGCCAGCAGTGACTCGGGGGCGGGGGCTGGTGAAAAACTGTTTTTT	CASSDSGAGAGEKLFF
16	TRBV6-4	TRBJ2-2	.	.	TGTGCCAGCAGTGACTCTGCAGGAGGATCCACCGGGGAGCTGTTTTTT	CASSDSAGGSTGELFF
18	TRBV12-5	TRBJ2-7	TRBD2	.	TGTGCTAGTGGTTTCACACAATTCGGGACTAGCGGCCTCTACGAGCAGTACTTC	CASGFTQFGTSGLYEQYF
16	TRBV4-2	TRBJ2-7	TRBD2	.	TGTGCCAGCAGCCAAGATTTCGTAGCGGGGGGGCACGAGCAGTACTTC	CASSQDFVAGGHEQYF
13	TRBV28	TRBJ2-5	.	.	TGTGCCAGCAGTTCCGGGAGACAAGAGACCCAGTACTTC	CASSSGRQETQYF
15	TRBV5-4	TRBJ1-2	TRBD1	.	TGTGCCAGCAGCCCCGGGACAGGAGTTCTCCATGGCTACACCTTC	CASSPGTGVLHGYTF
14	TRBV25-1	TRBJ2-5	.	.	TGTGCCAGCAGTGAAGCGGTGTACCAAGAGACCCAGTACTTC	CASSEAVYQETQYF
13	TRBV15	TRBJ2-1	TRBD2	.	TGTGCCACCAGCAGGACTAGCGGAAATGAGCAGTTCTTC	CATSRTSGNEQFF
15	TRBV2	TRBJ1-3	.	few	TGTGCCAGCAGTCTTACCCGGGACATACGAAACACCATATATTTT	CASSLTRDIRNTIYF
14	TRBV18	TRBJ1-1	.	.	TGTGCCAGCTCACCCCAGGGGAGGGACACTGAAGCTTTCTTT	CASSPQGRDTEAFF
14	TRBV5-6	TRBJ1-1	.	few	TGTGCCAGCAGCTGGGGGGGGCAGGGGTATGAAGCTTTCTTT	CASSWGGQGYEAFF
11	TRBV29-1	TRBJ2-1	.	.	TGCAGCGTTGGGGCTCTAAAAGAGCAGTTCTTC	CSVGALKEQFF
14	TRBV14	TRBJ1-2	.	.	TGTGCCAGCAGCCACACAGCTACTCTCCGTGGCTACACCTTC	CASSHTATLRGYTF
15	TRBV10-2	TRBJ1-5	.	.	TGCGCCAGCAGTGAGGGCGGCTATAGCAATCAGCCCCAGCATTTT	CASSEGGYSNQPQHF
15	TRBV6-5	TRBJ2-3	TRBD2	.	TGTGCCAGCAGTTACCCAGCGGGGGGCACAGATACGCAGTATTTT	CASSYPAGGTDTQYF
15	TRBV19	TRBJ1-5	.	.	TGTGCCAGTAGCGCCCGGGGGGCGACAGATCAGCCCCAGCATTTT	CASSARGATDQPQHF
15	TRBV7-2	TRBJ2-1	.	.	TGTGCCAGCAGCCCCTTTCGCGGACAGATCGATGAGCAGTTCTTC	CASSPFRGQIDEQFF
13	TRBV4-1	TRBJ1-2	TRBD1	.	TGCGCCAGCAGCCAAGCAGGGGGAAATGGCTACACCTTC	CASSQAGGNGYTF
17	TRBV27	TRBJ2-3	TRBD2	.	TGTGCCAGCAGGGAATTGAGCGGGGGGTTACTCACAGATACGCAGTATTTT	CASRELSGGLLTDTQYF
15	TRBV6-1	TRBJ1-4	.	.	TGTGCCAGCAGTCTAGTCGGTGCAACTAATGAAAAACTGTTTTTT	CASSLVGATNEKLFF
11	TRBV6-5	TRBJ2-7	.	.	TGTGCCAGCACTTTCAACTACGAGCAGTACTTC	CASTFNYEQYF
13	TRBV4-3	TRBJ1-1	TRBD1	.	TGCGCCAGCAGCACGAGGACAGGAGATGAAGCTTTCTTT	CASSTRTGDEAFF
14	TRBV7-8	TRBJ2-7	TRBD1	.	TGTGCCAGCAGCGGGGGACAGATCTCCTACGAGCAGTACTTC	CASSGGQISYEQYF